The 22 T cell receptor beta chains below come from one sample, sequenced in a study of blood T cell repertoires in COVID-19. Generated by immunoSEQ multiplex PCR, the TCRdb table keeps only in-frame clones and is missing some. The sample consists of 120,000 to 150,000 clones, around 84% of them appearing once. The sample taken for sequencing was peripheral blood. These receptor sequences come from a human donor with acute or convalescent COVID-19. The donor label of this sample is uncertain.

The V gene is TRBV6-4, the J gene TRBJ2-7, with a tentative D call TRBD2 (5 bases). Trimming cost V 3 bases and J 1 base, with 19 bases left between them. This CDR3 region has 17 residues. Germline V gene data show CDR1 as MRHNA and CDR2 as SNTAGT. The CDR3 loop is CASSDYREDGRSYEQYV. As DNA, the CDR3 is TGTGCCAGCAGTGATTACCGGGAAGACGGTAGGTCCTACGAGCAGTACGTC.

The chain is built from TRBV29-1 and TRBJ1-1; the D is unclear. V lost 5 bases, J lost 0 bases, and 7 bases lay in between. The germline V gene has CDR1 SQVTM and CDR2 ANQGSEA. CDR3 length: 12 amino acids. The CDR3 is CSVSEVNTEAFF. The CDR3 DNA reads TGCAGCGTTTCAGAAGTGAACACTGAAGCTTTCTTT.

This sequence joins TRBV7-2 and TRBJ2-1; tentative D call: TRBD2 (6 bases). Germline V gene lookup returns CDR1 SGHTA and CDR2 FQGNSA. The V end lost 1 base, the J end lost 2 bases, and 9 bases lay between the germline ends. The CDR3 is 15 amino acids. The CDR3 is CASSLDRGAYNEQFF. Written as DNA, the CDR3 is TGTGCCAGCAGCTTAGACCGCGGGGCCTACAATGAGCAGTTCTTC.

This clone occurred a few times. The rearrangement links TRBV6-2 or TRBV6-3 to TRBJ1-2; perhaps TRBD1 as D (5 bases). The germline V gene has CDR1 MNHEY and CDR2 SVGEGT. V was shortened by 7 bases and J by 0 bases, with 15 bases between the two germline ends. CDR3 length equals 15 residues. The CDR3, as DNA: TGTGCCAGCACCCCCGGAGGGACTCCTAACTATGGCTACACCTTC. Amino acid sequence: CASTPGGTPNYGYTF.

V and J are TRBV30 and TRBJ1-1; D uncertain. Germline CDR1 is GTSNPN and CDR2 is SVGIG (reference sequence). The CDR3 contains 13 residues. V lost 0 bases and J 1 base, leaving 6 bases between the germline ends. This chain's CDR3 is CAWSVSRNTEAFF. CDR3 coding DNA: TGTGCCTGGAGTGTGTCGAGGAACACTGAAGCTTTCTTT.

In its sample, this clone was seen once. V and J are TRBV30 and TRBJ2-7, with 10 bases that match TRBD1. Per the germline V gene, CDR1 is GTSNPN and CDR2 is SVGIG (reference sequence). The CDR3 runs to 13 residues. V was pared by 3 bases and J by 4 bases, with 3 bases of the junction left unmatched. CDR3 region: CAWRGTGVYEQYF. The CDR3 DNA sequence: TGTGCCTGGAGAGGGACAGGGGTTTACGAGCAGTACTTC.

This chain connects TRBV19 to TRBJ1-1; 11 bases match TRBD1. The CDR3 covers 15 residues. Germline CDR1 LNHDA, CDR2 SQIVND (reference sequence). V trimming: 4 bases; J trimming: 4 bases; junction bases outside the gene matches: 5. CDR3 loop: CASSRGTGGGTEAFF. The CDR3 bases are TGTGCCAGTAGTAGGGGGACAGGGGGTGGCACTGAAGCTTTCTTT.

Written as DNA, the CDR3 is TGTGCCAGTAGTGCGGTTACCGGGACAAGCGAGCAGTACTTC. Protein product: CASSAVTGTSEQYF. This rearrangement joins TRBV19 to TRBJ2-7, with D tentatively TRBD1 (6 bases). Germline V gives CDR1 LNHDA, CDR2 SQIVND (reference sequence). This CDR3 has 14 residues. V was clipped by 5 bases and J by 6 bases, with 17 bases between them.

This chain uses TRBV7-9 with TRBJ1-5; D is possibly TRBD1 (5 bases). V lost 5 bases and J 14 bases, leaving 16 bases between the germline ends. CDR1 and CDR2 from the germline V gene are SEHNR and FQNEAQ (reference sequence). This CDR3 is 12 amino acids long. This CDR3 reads CASSHTRAGKHF. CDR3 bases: TGTGCCAGCAGCCACACCAGGGCAGGGAAGCATTTT. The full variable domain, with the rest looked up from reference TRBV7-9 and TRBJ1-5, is DTGVSQNPRHKITKRGQNVTFRCDPISEHNRLYWYRQTLGQGPEFLTYFQNEAQLEKSRLLSDRFSAERPKGSFSTLEIQRTEQGDSAMYLCASSHTRAGKHFGDGTRLSIL.

CDR3 protein: CASSVQGAYSNQPQHF. CDR3 nucleotides: TGTGCCAGTAGTGTACAGGGGGCCTATAGCAATCAGCCCCAGCATTTT. The V call is TRBV19, the J call TRBJ1-5; 9 bases match TRBD1. The CDR3 contains 16 residues. Trimming took 5 bases from V and 0 from J; bases not matched to a gene: 5. CDR1 is LNHDA, CDR2 SQIVND, per germline (reference sequence). Combining the CDR3 with reference TRBV19 and TRBJ1-5 gives the whole variable domain DGGITQSPKYLFRKEGQNVTLSCEQNLNHDAMYWYRQDPGQGLRLIYYSQIVNDFQKGDIAEGYSVSREKKESFPLTVTSAQKNPTAFYLCASSVQGAYSNQPQHFGDGTRLSIL.

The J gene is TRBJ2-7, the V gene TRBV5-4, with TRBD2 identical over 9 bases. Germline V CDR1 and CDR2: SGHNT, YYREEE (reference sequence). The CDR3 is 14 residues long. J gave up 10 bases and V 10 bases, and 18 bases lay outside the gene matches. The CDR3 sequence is CAGQVAGAPLDQYF. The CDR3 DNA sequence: TGTGCCGGCCAGGTAGCGGGGGCCCCCTTAGACCAGTACTTC. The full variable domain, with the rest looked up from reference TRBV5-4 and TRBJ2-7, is ETGVTQSPTHLIKTRGQQVTLRCSSQSGHNTVSWYQQALGQGPQFIFQYYREEENGRGNFPPRFSGLQFPNYSSELNVNALELDDSALYLCAGQVAGAPLDQYFGPGTRLTVT.

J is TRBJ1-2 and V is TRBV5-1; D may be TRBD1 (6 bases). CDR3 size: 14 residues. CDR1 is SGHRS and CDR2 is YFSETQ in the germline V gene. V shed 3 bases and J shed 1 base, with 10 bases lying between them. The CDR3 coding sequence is TGCGCCAGCAGCTCCACAGGGAATAACTATGGCTACACCTTC. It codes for CASSSTGNNYGYTF.

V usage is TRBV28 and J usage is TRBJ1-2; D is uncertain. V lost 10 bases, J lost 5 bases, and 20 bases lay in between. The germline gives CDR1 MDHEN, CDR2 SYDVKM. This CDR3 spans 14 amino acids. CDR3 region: CATRGKGSFYGYTF. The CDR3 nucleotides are TGTGCCACCCGAGGGAAGGGTTCTTTTTATGGCTACACCTTC.

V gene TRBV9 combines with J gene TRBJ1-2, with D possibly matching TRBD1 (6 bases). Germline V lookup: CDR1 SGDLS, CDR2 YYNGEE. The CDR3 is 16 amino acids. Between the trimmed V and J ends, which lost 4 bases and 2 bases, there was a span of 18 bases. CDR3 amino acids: CASSSRPGTPNYGYTF. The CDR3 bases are TGTGCCAGCAGCTCCCGCCCGGGGACACCAAACTATGGCTACACCTTC. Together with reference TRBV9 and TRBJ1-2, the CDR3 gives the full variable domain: DSGVTQTPKHLITATGQRVTLRCSPRSGDLSVYWYQQSLDQGLQFLIQYYNGEERAKGNILERFSAQQFPDLHSELNLSSLELGDSALYFCASSSRPGTPNYGYTFGSGTRLTVV.

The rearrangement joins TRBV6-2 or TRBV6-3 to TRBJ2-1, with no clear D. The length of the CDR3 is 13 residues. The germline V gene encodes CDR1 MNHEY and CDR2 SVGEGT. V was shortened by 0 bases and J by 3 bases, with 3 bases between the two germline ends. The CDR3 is CASSYSLYNEQFF. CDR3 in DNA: TGTGCCAGCAGTTACTCCCTCTACAATGAGCAGTTCTTC.

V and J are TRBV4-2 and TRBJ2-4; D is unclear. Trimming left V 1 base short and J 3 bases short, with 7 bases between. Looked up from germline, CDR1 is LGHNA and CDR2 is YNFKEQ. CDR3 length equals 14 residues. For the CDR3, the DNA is TGTGCCAGCAGCCAAGTCGCCAGCAAAAACATTCAGTACTTC. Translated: CASSQVASKNIQYF.

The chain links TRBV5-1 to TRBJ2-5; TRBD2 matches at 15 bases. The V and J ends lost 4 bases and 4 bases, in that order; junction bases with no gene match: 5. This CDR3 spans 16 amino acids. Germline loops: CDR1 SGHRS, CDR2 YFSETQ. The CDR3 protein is CASSPGLAGGRETQYF. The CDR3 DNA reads TGCGCCAGCAGCCCTGGACTAGCGGGGGGGCGAGAGACCCAGTACTTC.

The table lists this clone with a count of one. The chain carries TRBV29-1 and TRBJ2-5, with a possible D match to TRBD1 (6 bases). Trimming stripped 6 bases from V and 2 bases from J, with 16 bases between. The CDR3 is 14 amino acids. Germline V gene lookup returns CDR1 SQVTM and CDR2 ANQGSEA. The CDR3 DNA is TGCAGCGTCCCCGGGACACAAGGACAAGAGACCCAGTACTTC. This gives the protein CSVPGTQGQETQYF.

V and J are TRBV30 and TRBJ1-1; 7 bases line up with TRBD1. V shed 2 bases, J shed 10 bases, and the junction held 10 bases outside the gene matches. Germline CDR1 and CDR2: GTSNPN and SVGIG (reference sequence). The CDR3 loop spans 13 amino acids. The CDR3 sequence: CAWSTPGGFLAFF. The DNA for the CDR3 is TGTGCCTGGAGTACGCCAGGGGGGTTTTTAGCTTTCTTT.

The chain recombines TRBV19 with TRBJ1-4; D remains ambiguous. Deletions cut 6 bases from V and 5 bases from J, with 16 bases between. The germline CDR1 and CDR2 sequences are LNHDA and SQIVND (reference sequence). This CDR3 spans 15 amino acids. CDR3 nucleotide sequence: TGTGCCAGTAGCCTAAACCGGGAAACAAATGAAAAACTGTTTTTT. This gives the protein CASSLNRETNEKLFF.

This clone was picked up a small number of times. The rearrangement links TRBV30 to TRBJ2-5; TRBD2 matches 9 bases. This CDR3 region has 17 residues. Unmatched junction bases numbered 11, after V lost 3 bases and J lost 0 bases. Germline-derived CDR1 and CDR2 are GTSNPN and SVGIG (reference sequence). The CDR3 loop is CAWSAPYKRGDQETQYF. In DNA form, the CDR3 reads TGTGCCTGGAGCGCGCCCTATAAGCGGGGGGACCAAGAGACCCAGTACTTC.

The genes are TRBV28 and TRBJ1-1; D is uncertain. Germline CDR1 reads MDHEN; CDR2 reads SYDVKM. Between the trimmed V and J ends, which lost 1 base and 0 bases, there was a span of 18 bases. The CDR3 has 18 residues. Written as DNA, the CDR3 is TGTGCCAGCAGTTTATCGAGGGTAGGTGTAAGAATGAACACTGAAGCTTTCTTT. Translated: CASSLSRVGVRMNTEAFF.